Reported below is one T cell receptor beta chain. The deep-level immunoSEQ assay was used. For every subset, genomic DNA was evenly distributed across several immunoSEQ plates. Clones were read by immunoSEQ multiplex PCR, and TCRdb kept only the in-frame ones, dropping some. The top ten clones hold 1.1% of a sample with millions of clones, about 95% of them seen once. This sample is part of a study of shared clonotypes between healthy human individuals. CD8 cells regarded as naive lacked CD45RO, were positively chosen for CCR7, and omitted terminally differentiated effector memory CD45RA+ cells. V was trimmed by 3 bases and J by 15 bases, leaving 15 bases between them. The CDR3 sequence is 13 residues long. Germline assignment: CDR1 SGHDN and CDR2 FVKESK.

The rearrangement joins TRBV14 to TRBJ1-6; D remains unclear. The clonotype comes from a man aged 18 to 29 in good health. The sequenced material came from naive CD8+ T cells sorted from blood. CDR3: CASSQKGLYSLHF. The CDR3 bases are TGTGCCAGCAGCCAGAAGGGCCTATATAGCCTCCACTTT.